This paragraph covers one TCR beta chain sequence. Antigen unknown. Vbeta (60) and Jbeta (13) primers were used in the PCR. Clones were sequenced by immunoSEQ multiplex PCR, and TCRdb holds only the in-frame ones, with some missing. This table holds about 86,000 clones, around 71% found once. The CDR3 is made up of 17 amino acids. Germline V gene data show CDR1 as MGHRA and CDR2 as YSYEKL. Trimming cost V 4 bases and J 7 bases, with 25 bases left between them. The data were obtained in a study of cytomegalovirus exposure and HLA in healthy donors. Whole-study results and caveats: HLA restriction was apparent for most CMV-associated TCR beta chains in a later analysis. Sequence variants that were highly shared formed a cluster that was likely a sequencing artifact.

The TCR was taken from a man aged 60 to 75 in good health and CMV-seronegative. The chain has TRBV4-1 and TRBJ1-2; D gene uncertain. Sequencing was performed on PBMCs. CDR3 in amino acids: CASSLDSGGSNSGGYTF. For the CDR3, the DNA is TGCGCCAGCAGCCTAGATTCTGGAGGGTCAAATTCGGGTGGCTACACCTTC.